Detailed here is one T cell receptor beta chain. What it binds is unknown. TCRdb reanalyzed the 5' RACE reads, giving one entry per CDR3 protein sequence and no DNA. This repertoire comprises roughly 380,000 distinct CDR3 sequences; its ten largest clones make up under 6.5%. These data belong to a study of T cells expressing NK-cell markers. Turning to the study itself: One of the eight sequenced donors was seronegative, whereas the other seven were HCMV-seropositive. Study-wide points: Four donors showed these clonotypes also leading the CD3+CD56-NKG2C+ fraction. 1.0-7.0% of CD8+ T cells in about six donors belonged to dominant NKG2C+ clonotypes.

This TCR came from a man aged 18 to 69 in good health. Sequencing was performed on blood T cells: a sorted CD56 or NKG2C T cell subset, CD4+ or CD8+ T cells, or bulk PBMC T cells (not recorded which).

CDR3 in amino acids: CASRFTGTSYEQYF. The chain has TRBV6-1 and TRBJ2-7; as DNA is missing, the TRBD1 call by TCRdb cannot be tested. Germline lookup yields CDR1 MNHNS and CDR2 SASEGT. The CDR3 is 14 amino acids.